This TCR beta chain was observed in a study of blood T cell repertoires in COVID-19. As for the study in general: The United States, Italy and Spain provided the acute and convalescent COVID-19 samples. In each case, the material was cDNA or gDNA derived from T cells, B-cell-depleted T cells, or PBMCs.

Enrolment of Seattle patients took place during active infection, and they were followed longitudinally. Only in-frame clones appear in the TCRdb table, and some are missing; sequencing was by immunoSEQ multiplex PCR. The table lists 80,000 to 100,000 clones, 74% of them singletons. Per the germline V gene, CDR1 is SEHNR and CDR2 is FQNEAQ (reference sequence). V lost 0 bases and J lost 11, with 13 bases in between. This CDR3 is 13 amino acids long. The V and J genes are TRBV7-9 and TRBJ1-1, with D possibly matching TRBD1 (5 bases). Sequenced material: peripheral blood. The sequence came from a man between 65 and 85 years old with COVID-19, enrolled during active disease. For the CDR3, the DNA is TGTGCCAGCAGCTTAGCCCCCAGGGTAGACGCTTTCTTT. This sequence encodes CASSLAPRVDAFF.